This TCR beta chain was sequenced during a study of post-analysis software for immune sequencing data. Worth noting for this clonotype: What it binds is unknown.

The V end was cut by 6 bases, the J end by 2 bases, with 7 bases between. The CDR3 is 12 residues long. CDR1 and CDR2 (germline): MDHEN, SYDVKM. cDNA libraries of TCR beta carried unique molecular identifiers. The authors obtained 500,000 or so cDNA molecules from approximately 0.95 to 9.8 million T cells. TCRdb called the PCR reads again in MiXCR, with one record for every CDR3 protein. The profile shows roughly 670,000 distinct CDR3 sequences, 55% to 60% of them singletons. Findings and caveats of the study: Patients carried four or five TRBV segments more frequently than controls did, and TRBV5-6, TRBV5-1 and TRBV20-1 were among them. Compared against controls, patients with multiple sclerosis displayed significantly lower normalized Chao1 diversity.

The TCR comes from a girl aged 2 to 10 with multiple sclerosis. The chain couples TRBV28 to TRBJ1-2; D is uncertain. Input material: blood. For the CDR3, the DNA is TGTGCCAGCAGGGACGGAAACTATGGCTACACCTTC. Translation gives CASRDGNYGYTF.